These 11 T cell receptor beta chains originate from one sample sequenced in a study of CXCR3-negative and CXCR3-positive naive CD8 T cells (dated by TCRdb to between 2019 and 2020). Their target antigens are unknown. The sequencer listed for this sample is NextSeq 550. The Human TCR Profiling Kit (MiLaboratory) was used to prepare UMI-labeled 5' RACE TRB cDNA libraries. TCRdb reprocessed the reads into one record per CDR3 protein sequence, lacking DNA. The data table for this sample lists about 89,000 distinct CDR3 sequences. The ten largest make up 0.53% of the sample. Overall results and qualifications from the work: TRB CDR3s from CXCR3-positive naive cells showed higher hydrophobicity (lower Kidera factor 4), lower energy, and higher strength and volume indices than CXCR3-negative naive cells.

The sequenced sample was naive CXCR3+ CD8+ T cells from blood. The cell subset or site label of this sample denotes: CD45RO-CCR7+CD27+CD95- naive CD8+ T cells expressing CXCR3 (TNR3+). These receptors all come from a human donor in good health. Some clones in this sample may be carry-over from other donors' samples.

The chain employs TRBV4-1 and TRBJ2-5; the D call of TRBD1 rests on TCRdb alone, since no DNA is present to check it. The CDR3 contains 17 residues. CDR1 and CDR2 from the germline V gene are MGHRA and YSYEKL. The CDR3 spells CASSQDARPGHQETQYF.

This rearrangement joins TRBV2 to TRBJ2-7; the D gene TCRdb calls, TRBD1, cannot be checked with no DNA. CDR3 size: 14 residues. The germline gives CDR1 SNHLY, CDR2 FYNNEI. The CDR3 here is CASSIQVLVYEQYF.

This sequence joins TRBV4-2 and TRBJ1-1. CDR1 and CDR2 from the germline V gene are LGHNA and YNFKEQ. CDR3 length: 15 amino acids. The CDR3 here is CASSQDIRGNTEAFF.

The CDR3 sequence is CASNPRGDTQETQYF. J is TRBJ2-5 and V is TRBV28; TCRdb selects TRBD1, and the lack of DNA leaves this call unchecked. This CDR3 has 15 amino acids. CDR1 is MDHEN, CDR2 SYDVKM, per germline.

The chain links TRBV29-1 to TRBJ1-5; TCRdb designates TRBD1, a call that cannot be tested without DNA. The length of the CDR3 is 14 residues. Germline V gene sequence: CDR1 SQVTM, CDR2 ANQGSEA. The CDR3 is CSVSTDRDGQPQHF. The variable domain in full, with the rest retrieved from reference TRBV29-1 and TRBJ1-5, is SAVISQKPSRDICQRGTSLTIQCQVDSQVTMMFWYRQQPGQSLTLIATANQGSEATYESGFVIDKFPISRPNLTFSTLTVSNMSPEDSSIYLCSVSTDRDGQPQHFGDGTRLSIL.

The chain carries TRBV28 and TRBJ2-7; the D gene TCRdb calls, TRBD2, cannot be checked with no DNA. This CDR3 spans 15 amino acids. CDR1 and CDR2 from the germline V gene are MDHEN and SYDVKM. Here the CDR3 reads CASSFGSGLSYEQYF.

The rearrangement links TRBV27 to TRBJ2-1; TCRdb outputs TRBD2, but without DNA this stays unchecked. Germline lookup yields CDR1 MNHEY and CDR2 SMNVEV (reference sequence). CDR3 length: 12 amino acids. The CDR3 here is CAGLKLVNEQFF.

This sequence joins TRBV20-1 and TRBJ2-3; TCRdb calls TRBD1, which cannot be checked without DNA. Germline V gene sequence: CDR1 DFQATT, CDR2 SNEGSKA (reference sequence). The CDR3 extends over 13 amino acids. CDR3: CSAMAGALSEQYF.

V usage is TRBV13 and J usage is TRBJ2-5. This CDR3 is 15 amino acids long. Germline V gene lookup returns CDR1 PRHDT and CDR2 FYEKMQ (reference sequence). Here the CDR3 reads CASSLRLNHQETQYF.

The chain has TRBV18 and TRBJ1-1; lacking DNA, the TRBD1 call made by TCRdb goes unchecked. CDR1 and CDR2 (germline): KGHSH, LQKENI. The CDR3 loop spans 15 amino acids. This CDR3 is CASSPSGMTDPEAFF. The entire variable domain, with the rest obtained from reference TRBV18 and TRBJ1-1, is as follows: NAGVMQNPRHLVRRRGQEARLRCSPMKGHSHVYWYRQLPEEGLKFMVYLQKENIIDESGMPKERFSAEFPKEGPSILRIQQVVRGDSAAYFCASSPSGMTDPEAFFGQGTRLTVV.

The chain has TRBV5-5 and TRBJ2-3; TCRdb indicates TRBD1, and absent DNA this call remains unverified. This CDR3 spans 15 amino acids. CDR1 SGHKS and CDR2 YYEKEE come from the germline V gene (reference sequence). The CDR3 loop reads CASSGGTGGGDTQYF.